These 25 T cell receptor beta chains were sequenced from one sample in a study of control samples from healthy donors and cancer patients. Profiled with immunoSEQ multiplex PCR; TCRdb holds only in-frame clones, not every one. Of around 82,000 clones listed, approximately 91% are singletons. The sample taken for sequencing was blood. Source of these receptors: a man in his fifties in good health.

The V and J genes are TRBV7-9 and TRBJ1-2, with 10 nucleotides matching TRBD1. CDR3 size: 17 residues. The germline V gene has CDR1 SEHNR and CDR2 FQNEAQ (reference sequence). J was trimmed by 0 bases and V by 6 bases; bases with no gene match: 10. The CDR3 coding sequence is TGTGCCAGCAGTCCCGGACAGGGGGAGATCTCTAACTATGGCTACACCTTC. This gives the protein CASSPGQGEISNYGYTF.

The chain is built from TRBV29-1 and TRBJ2-4; tentatively, D is TRBD2 (5 bases). V lost 4 bases and J 8 bases, leaving 9 bases between the germline ends. Germline values: CDR1 SQVTM, CDR2 ANQGSEA. CDR3 length: 11 residues. In nucleotides, the CDR3 is TGCAGCGTTGGTAAGAGGGACATTCAGTACTTC. This codes for CSVGKRDIQYF. The full variable domain, its missing parts supplied by reference TRBV29-1 and TRBJ2-4, is SAVISQKPSRDICQRGTSLTIQCQVDSQVTMMFWYRQQPGQSLTLIATANQGSEATYESGFVIDKFPISRPNLTFSTLTVSNMSPEDSSIYLCSVGKRDIQYFGAGTRLSVL.

The chain recombines TRBV3-1 (or the pseudogene TRBV3-2) with TRBJ1-2; 9 bases map to TRBD1. The CDR3 is made up of 17 amino acids. The germline CDR1 and CDR2 sequences are LGHDT and YNNKEL (reference sequence). The junction had 11 bases not matched to a gene; V was cut back by 4 bases and J by 2 bases. CDR3 sequence: CASSPRDRASGNYGYTF. CDR3 coding DNA: TGTGCCAGCAGCCCCAGGGACAGGGCGTCAGGGAACTATGGCTACACCTTC.

The chain joins TRBV7-9 to TRBJ1-3; tentative D call: TRBD1 (5 bases). The CDR3 sequence is 15 residues long. In germline, CDR1 is SEHNR, CDR2 FQNEAQ (reference sequence). Trimming shortened V by 10 bases and J by 2 bases, and 18 bases separated the two germline ends. The CDR3 loop reads CATPAPGGAGNTIYF. The CDR3 DNA sequence: TGTGCCACCCCGGCCCCGGGGGGGGCTGGAAACACCATATATTTT. Looking up the rest from reference TRBV7-9 and TRBJ1-3 gives the full variable domain: DTGVSQNPRHKITKRGQNVTFRCDPISEHNRLYWYRQTLGQGPEFLTYFQNEAQLEKSRLLSDRFSAERPKGSFSTLEIQRTEQGDSAMYLCATPAPGGAGNTIYFGEGSWLTVV.

The CDR3 reads CSVGRGSGNTIYF. For the CDR3, the DNA is TGCAGCGTTGGTAGGGGCTCTGGAAACACCATATATTTT. The gene calls are TRBV29-1 and TRBJ1-3, with a tentative D call TRBD1 (5 bases). Germline-derived CDR1 and CDR2 are SQVTM and ANQGSEA. There are 13 residues in the CDR3. V was trimmed by 4 bases and J by 0 bases, leaving 7 bases between them. The full variable domain, with the rest looked up from reference TRBV29-1 and TRBJ1-3, is SAVISQKPSRDICQRGTSLTIQCQVDSQVTMMFWYRQQPGQSLTLIATANQGSEATYESGFVIDKFPISRPNLTFSTLTVSNMSPEDSSIYLCSVGRGSGNTIYFGEGSWLTVV.

The genes are TRBV30 and TRBJ1-1; D is perhaps TRBD1 (5 bases). There are 13 residues in the CDR3. V was clipped by 0 bases and J by 5 bases, with 10 bases between them. The germline V gene has CDR1 GTSNPN and CDR2 SVGIG (reference sequence). The DNA of the CDR3 is TGTGCCTGGAGTGTACGGGGGGGTACTGAAGCTTTCTTT. It is translated as CAWSVRGGTEAFF.

V and J are TRBV5-4 and TRBJ2-1, with 9 bases aligning to TRBD2. V shed 1 base and J 6 bases; nucleotides not matched to a gene: 11. The germline CDR1 and CDR2 sequences are SGHNT and YYREEE (reference sequence). The CDR3 sequence is 17 residues long. DNA of the CDR3: TGTGCCAGCAGCTTGTACGGCGGGGGGGCCTCGGGCAATGAGCAGTTCTTC. It encodes CASSLYGGGASGNEQFF.

V and J are TRBV5-6 and TRBJ2-1, with 9 bases matching TRBD1. Per the germline V gene, CDR1 is SGHDT and CDR2 is YYEEEE. This CDR3 is built from 16 residues. Trimming removed 4 bases from V and 14 bases from J; junction bases left unmatched: 19. This CDR3 is CASSGGGTGIGLNKFF. CDR3 sequence (DNA): TGTGCCAGCAGCGGGGGTGGGACAGGGATCGGTCTCAATAAGTTCTTC.

V is TRBV7-2 and J is TRBJ2-7; the D is unclear. The length of the CDR3 is 13 residues. Germline CDR1 reads SGHTA; CDR2 reads FQGNSA. V gave up 5 bases and J gave up 3 bases, with 11 bases separating them. The CDR3 reads CASSPYDGYEQYF. CDR3 sequence (DNA): TGTGCCAGCAGCCCATACGACGGCTACGAGCAGTACTTC.

The chain is built from TRBV6-4 and TRBJ2-3; TRBD2 might be the D (7 bases). Germline V gene sequence: CDR1 MRHNA, CDR2 SNTAGT. Trimming pared 4 bases from V and 2 bases from J, leaving 10 bases between. CDR3 length: 14 amino acids. The CDR3 here is CASSVGGATDTQYF. Here the CDR3 DNA reads TGTGCCAGCAGTGTAGGGGGGGCCACAGATACGCAGTATTTT.

The CDR3 reads CAWSPRRGGPQHF. CDR3 coding DNA: TGTGCCTGGAGTCCCCGACGGGGGGGGCCCCAGCATTTT. This rearrangement joins TRBV30 to TRBJ1-5; D perhaps matches TRBD1 (5 bases). Trimming removed 2 bases from V and 9 bases from J, with 14 bases in between. The CDR3 runs 13 residues. Germline assignment: CDR1 GTSNPN and CDR2 SVGIG (reference sequence).

The J gene is TRBJ2-3, the V gene TRBV5-1; the D gene is possibly TRBD1 (6 bases). CDR3 length: 16 residues. Germline assignment: CDR1 SGHRS and CDR2 YFSETQ. The germline V and J ends were trimmed by 5 bases and 2 bases, with 18 bases remaining between them. The CDR3 loop is CASSVGSRGSTDTQYF. The CDR3 nucleotides read TGCGCCAGCAGTGTTGGCAGCAGGGGATCCACAGATACGCAGTATTTT.

The rearrangement joins TRBV5-4 to TRBJ1-2, with 7 bases identical to TRBD1. There are 15 residues in the CDR3. In germline, CDR1 is SGHNT, CDR2 YYREEE (reference sequence). J was trimmed by 5 bases and V by 0 bases; bases with no gene match: 7. CDR3 sequence reads: CASSLGAGGRYGYTF. CDR3 coding DNA: TGTGCCAGCAGCTTGGGGGCAGGGGGAAGGTATGGCTACACCTTC.

This clone came up a few times. The chain carries TRBV6-4 and TRBJ1-3, with D hard to call. Germline CDR1 is MRHNA and CDR2 is SNTAGT. V dropped 5 bases and J dropped 2 bases, with 7 bases sitting between them. There are 13 residues in the CDR3. CDR3 nucleotide sequence: TGTGCCAGCAGTCCGGACCCTGGAAACACCATATATTTT. Translating gives CASSPDPGNTIYF.

V gene TRBV2 combines with J gene TRBJ2-2, with 10 bases lining up with TRBD1. The CDR3 covers 14 residues. The germline V gene has CDR1 SNHLY and CDR2 FYNNEI. J gave up 4 bases and V 8 bases, and 4 bases lay outside the gene matches. The CDR3 DNA follows: TGTGCCAGCGGGACAGGGGAAGTCACCGGGGAGCTGTTTTTT. Encoded protein: CASGTGEVTGELFF.

This rearrangement joins TRBV5-1 to TRBJ2-7; 7 bases fit TRBD1. The CDR3 totals 14 residues. The ends lost 0 bases at V and 3 bases at J; junction bases unmatched: 3. CDR1 and CDR2 from the germline V gene are SGHRS and YFSETQ. The CDR3 DNA reads TGCGCCAGCAGCTTGGGACAGGGTTTCTACGAGCAGTACTTC. It encodes CASSLGQGFYEQYF.

V gene TRBV15 combines with J gene TRBJ1-2, with TRBD1 identical over 8 bases. The CDR3 is made up of 14 amino acids. Germline trimming cut 11 bases from V and 5 bases from J; bases unmatched to any gene: 13. Germline CDR1 reads LNHNV; CDR2 reads YYDKDF (reference sequence). The CDR3 is CAVGQGNLIYGYTF. In DNA form, the CDR3 reads TGTGCCGTAGGACAGGGCAATTTGATATATGGCTACACCTTC.

V is TRBV24-1 and J is TRBJ1-1; no clear D gene. V shed 3 bases and J shed 3 bases, with 13 bases lying between them. The germline gives CDR1 KGHDR, CDR2 SFDVKD. There are 15 residues in the CDR3. This CDR3 reads CATSDKPPEDTEAFF. DNA of the CDR3: TGTGCCACCAGTGATAAACCCCCCGAAGACACTGAAGCTTTCTTT.

The rearrangement uses TRBV18 and TRBJ2-7, with D possibly being TRBD1 (6 bases). The germline gives CDR1 KGHSH, CDR2 LQKENI. V was clipped by 6 bases and J by 1 base, with 16 bases between them. There are 15 residues in the CDR3. CDR3 nucleotides: TGTGCCAGCTCCGTAACAGGGAAAGGGTCCTACGAGCAGTACTTC. Its translation is CASSVTGKGSYEQYF.

The rearrangement uses TRBV15 and TRBJ1-6; 9 bases line up with TRBD1. The length of the CDR3 is 15 residues. From germline, CDR1 is LNHNV and CDR2 YYDKDF (reference sequence). Trimming took 7 bases from V and 6 from J; bases not matched to a gene: 7. The DNA for the CDR3 is TGTGCCACCACCACAGGGGGACAGGGTAATTCACCCCTCCACTTT. This gives the protein CATTTGGQGNSPLHF. Supplemented by reference TRBV15 and TRBJ1-6, the full variable domain reads DAMVIQNPRYQVTQFGKPVTLSCSQTLNHNVMYWYQQKSSQAPKLLFHYYDKDFNNEADTPDNFQSRRPNTSFCFLDIRSPGLGDTAMYLCATTTGGQGNSPLHFGNGTRLTVT.

This clone was picked up one time. The chain is built from TRBV19 and TRBJ2-7; 7 bases are shared with TRBD1. Per germline, CDR1 LNHDA and CDR2 SQIVND (reference sequence). The CDR3 extends over 15 amino acids. V was pared by 3 bases and J by 1 base, with 6 bases of the junction left unmatched. CDR3 sequence reads: CASSISAGGSYEQYF. DNA for the CDR3: TGTGCCAGTAGTATTTCGGCAGGGGGATCCTACGAGCAGTACTTC.

The V and J genes are TRBV19 and TRBJ2-7, with D possibly matching TRBD2 (5 bases). The V end lost 11 bases, the J end lost 5 bases, and 19 bases lay between the germline ends. The CDR3 extends over 13 amino acids. The germline V gene encodes CDR1 LNHDA and CDR2 SQIVND (reference sequence). This chain's CDR3 is CAGRGSSGDEQYF. DNA of the CDR3: TGTGCCGGACGGGGATCTTCAGGTGACGAGCAGTACTTC.

The chain is built from TRBV7-9 and TRBJ2-7; 8 bases are a match to TRBD1. The CDR3 contains 14 residues. The J segment lost 7 bases and the V segment lost 5 bases, leaving 10 bases of the junction unmatched. CDR1 and CDR2 from the germline V gene are SEHNR and FQNEAQ (reference sequence). The CDR3 sequence is CASSKDRATEEQYF. Written as DNA, the CDR3 is TGTGCCAGCAGCAAGGACAGGGCGACGGAAGAGCAGTACTTC.

The V gene is TRBV30, the J gene TRBJ2-7; D could derive from TRBD1 or TRBD2 (5 bases each). There are 17 residues in the CDR3. Germline assignment: CDR1 GTSNPN and CDR2 SVGIG (reference sequence). V lost 0 bases to trimming and J lost 2 bases, with 20 bases between them. CDR3 DNA sequence: TGTGCCTGGAGTGTACAGGCCAGGAGGATTAAGGCCTACGAGCAGTACTTC. Protein: CAWSVQARRIKAYEQYF.

V and J are TRBV4-1 and TRBJ1-1; 7 bases align to TRBD1. Germline loops: CDR1 MGHRA, CDR2 YSYEKL. J lost 5 bases, V lost 4 bases, and 16 bases had no gene match. CDR3 length equals 17 residues. CDR3 in DNA: TGCGCCAGCAGCCGAGGGGGTACAGGGGTTGTTGGGACTGAAGCTTTCTTT. As protein: CASSRGGTGVVGTEAFF.